The clone carrying this TCR beta chain was seen more than once but under ten times. Its antigen is not known. The data belong to a study of response to subunit inactivated influenza vaccine. Via MiXCR, TCRdb re-called the RT-PCR reads, giving one row per CDR3 protein. The profile shows fewer than 600,000 distinct CDR3 sequences, roughly 7.9% of them singletons. Findings and limits, study-wide: The authors proposed limited new T cell recruitment per seasonal influenza vaccination.

CDR1 is SQVTM and CDR2 is ANQGSEA in the germline V gene. CDR3 length equals 13 residues. Between the trimmed V and J ends, which lost 7 bases and 4 bases, there was a span of 14 bases. The V gene is TRBV29-1, the J gene TRBJ2-1; D is undetermined. This clonotype was obtained from a man aged 50-75 years who received an inactivated influenza vaccine. Specimen: PBMCs from blood, collected roughly 24 months after vaccination. For the CDR3, the DNA is TGCAGCGCTGGCTGGTCTGGGTACAATGAGCAGTTCTTC. The encoded protein is CSAGWSGYNEQFF.